A selection of T cell receptor beta chains follows, all from one sample in a study of OX40 agonist ivuxolimab in advanced cancers. Profiled with immunoSEQ multiplex PCR; TCRdb holds only in-frame clones, not every one. The sample holds 65,000 to 90,000 clones, 88% seen once. The material was CD4+ or CD8+ T cells sorted from blood, obtained in a trial of the OX40 agonist ivuxolimab. The receptors come from an adult with an advanced solid tumor such as melanoma, head and neck, liver or kidney cancer. Each CDR3 is given with its conserved first and last residue. The order of the fields is J gene, D gene, V gene, clone size, CDR3 protein, CDR3 DNA. A D gene is named only where the DNA matches it firmly. Size values are once, few and many counts, or a class for expanded clones, and some rows have none.

J: TRBJ1-1
D: .
V: TRBV29-1
size: .
CDR3: CSGTGTNTEAFF
DNA: TGCAGCGGAACCGGAACGAACACTGAAGCTTTCTTT

J: TRBJ2-3
D: .
V: TRBV9
size: .
CDR3: CASSVVGPDTQYF
DNA: TGTGCCAGCAGCGTAGTTGGGCCAGATACGCAGTATTTT

J: TRBJ2-2
D: .
V: TRBV27
size: .
CDR3: CASSLDTGELFF
DNA: TGTGCCAGCAGTTTAGACACCGGGGAGCTGTTTTTT

J: TRBJ2-3
D: TRBD1
V: TRBV5-6
size: once
CDR3: CASSWGQGTASTDTQYF
DNA: TGTGCCAGCAGCTGGGGACAGGGGACAGCTAGCACAGATACGCAGTATTTT

J: TRBJ1-1
D: .
V: TRBV11-2
size: .
CDR3: CASSFKRGVTEAFF
DNA: TGTGCCAGCAGCTTTAAGCGGGGGGTCACTGAAGCTTTCTTT

J: TRBJ2-2
D: .
V: TRBV2
size: .
CDR3: CASTMAGGELFF
DNA: TGTGCCAGCACAATGGCAGGCGGGGAGCTGTTTTTT

J: TRBJ1-6
D: .
V: TRBV30
size: .
CDR3: CAWNTGVNSPLHF
DNA: TGTGCCTGGAATACGGGGGTTAATTCACCCCTCCACTTT

J: TRBJ1-6
D: .
V: TRBV7-9
size: .
CDR3: CASSSGNVNSPLHF
DNA: TGTGCCAGCAGCTCTGGTAACGTTAATTCACCCCTCCACTTT

J: TRBJ1-5
D: .
V: TRBV28
size: .
CDR3: CASRTDRRLSNQPQHF
DNA: TGTGCCAGCAGAACTGACAGAAGACTTAGCAATCAGCCCCAGCATTTT

J: TRBJ2-7
D: .
V: TRBV19
size: .
CDR3: CASSIGLLGEQYF
DNA: TGTGCCAGTAGTATAGGGCTTCTCGGCGAGCAGTACTTC

J: TRBJ2-1
D: .
V: TRBV10-3
size: .
CDR3: CAISERDEQFF
DNA: TGTGCCATCAGTGAAAGGGATGAGCAGTTCTTC

J: TRBJ1-5
D: TRBD1
V: TRBV5-1
size: .
CDR3: CASSTGQVNQPQHF
DNA: TGCGCCAGCAGCACCGGACAGGTGAATCAGCCCCAGCATTTT

J: TRBJ1-4
D: TRBD1
V: TRBV5-1
size: .
CDR3: CASSSTGQRGEKLFF
DNA: TGCGCCAGCAGCTCGACGGGACAGAGGGGTGAAAAACTGTTTTTT

J: TRBJ2-3
D: .
V: TRBV6-6
size: .
CDR3: CASRRDTDTQYF
DNA: TGTGCCAGCAGAAGAGACACAGATACGCAGTATTTT

J: TRBJ1-1
D: .
V: TRBV9
size: .
CDR3: CASSVAPANTEAFF
DNA: TGTGCCAGCAGCGTAGCTCCAGCCAACACTGAAGCTTTCTTT

J: TRBJ1-5
D: .
V: TRBV7-2
size: once
CDR3: CASRVDSSGNQPQHF
DNA: TGTGCCAGCAGGGTCGATAGTAGTGGCAATCAGCCCCAGCATTTT

J: TRBJ2-3
D: .
V: TRBV7-3
size: once
CDR3: CASSLTSQGTDTQYF
DNA: TGTGCCAGCAGCTTAACGTCCCAGGGCACAGATACGCAGTATTTT

J: TRBJ2-1
D: TRBD1
V: TRBV11-2
size: .
CDR3: CASSIGQGEYNEQFF
DNA: TGTGCCAGCAGCATTGGACAGGGAGAATACAATGAGCAGTTCTTC

J: TRBJ1-2
D: .
V: TRBV19
size: .
CDR3: CASSIEMGVRGYTF
DNA: TGTGCCAGTAGTATAGAAATGGGGGTTCGTGGCTACACCTTC

J: TRBJ1-2
D: TRBD1
V: TRBV18
size: .
CDR3: CASSPGTGETFYGYTF
DNA: TGTGCCAGCTCACCAGGCACAGGGGAGACTTTCTATGGCTACACCTTC

J: TRBJ2-5
D: .
V: TRBV4-1
size: .
CDR3: CASSHPDRKETQYF
DNA: TGCGCCAGCAGCCACCCCGACAGGAAAGAGACCCAGTACTTC

J: TRBJ2-7
D: .
V: TRBV30
size: .
CDR3: CAWRGPGKGYEQYF
DNA: TGTGCCTGGAGGGGCCCGGGAAAGGGATACGAGCAGTACTTC

J: TRBJ2-7
D: TRBD1
V: TRBV2
size: .
CDR3: CASRAVHRQGVDEQYF
DNA: TGTGCCAGCAGGGCCGTTCATCGACAGGGGGTTGACGAGCAGTACTTC

J: TRBJ2-5
D: TRBD2
V: TRBV7-6
size: .
CDR3: CASSIGTSAQETQYF
DNA: TGTGCCAGCAGCATCGGGACTAGCGCTCAAGAGACCCAGTACTTC

J: TRBJ2-3
D: TRBD1
V: TRBV10-3
size: .
CDR3: CAISDRQGTSTDTQYF
DNA: TGTGCCATCAGTGATAGACAGGGGACTAGCACAGATACGCAGTATTTT

J: TRBJ1-1
D: .
V: TRBV20-1
size: .
CDR3: CSARLDGRAFF
DNA: TGCAGTGCTAGACTAGACGGCCGCGCTTTCTTT

J: TRBJ1-2
D: .
V: TRBV6-1
size: .
CDR3: CASRPTGSGRYGYTF
DNA: TGTGCCAGCAGACCCACGGGCTCAGGGCGGTATGGCTACACCTTC

J: TRBJ2-6
D: TRBD1
V: TRBV7-6
size: .
CDR3: CASSPGTGGVNVLTF
DNA: TGTGCCAGCAGCCCGGGGACAGGGGGCGTCAACGTCCTGACTTTC

J: TRBJ2-1
D: TRBD2
V: TRBV14
size: .
CDR3: CASSQGTSGGARSYNEQFF
DNA: TGTGCCAGCAGCCAGGGGACTAGCGGGGGGGCGAGGTCCTACAATGAGCAGTTCTTC

J: TRBJ2-7
D: TRBD1
V: TRBV18
size: once
CDR3: CASSPGWTGGYEQYF
DNA: TGTGCCAGCTCACCGGGCTGGACAGGGGGGTACGAGCAGTACTTC

J: TRBJ2-3
D: TRBD2
V: TRBV5-4
size: .
CDR3: CASSLEAGDYTDTQYF
DNA: TGTGCCAGCAGCTTGGAAGCGGGGGACTACACAGATACGCAGTATTTT

J: TRBJ2-7
D: .
V: TRBV18
size: few
CDR3: CASSLSASRGNEQYF
DNA: TGTGCCAGCTCACTCTCCGCTAGCAGGGGTAACGAGCAGTACTTC

J: TRBJ2-1
D: .
V: TRBV6-6
size: .
CDR3: CASSPQGNHEQFF
DNA: TGTGCCAGCAGTCCTCAGGGGAACCATGAGCAGTTCTTC

J: TRBJ1-1
D: .
V: TRBV6-1
size: .
CDR3: CASSLGPVTEAFF
DNA: TGTGCCAGCAGCCTTGGACCGGTCACTGAAGCTTTCTTT

J: TRBJ2-1
D: .
V: TRBV5-1
size: .
CDR3: CASSLEATSYNEQFF
DNA: TGCGCCAGCAGCTTGGAGGCGACTTCCTACAATGAGCAGTTCTTC

J: TRBJ1-1
D: .
V: TRBV27
size: .
CDR3: CASSVIRVTGNTEAFF
DNA: TGTGCCAGCAGCGTAATCAGGGTGACGGGGAACACTGAAGCTTTCTTT

J: TRBJ2-1
D: .
V: TRBV5-4
size: .
CDR3: CASSFMYNEQFF
DNA: TGTGCCAGCAGCTTTATGTACAATGAGCAGTTCTTC

J: TRBJ2-5
D: .
V: TRBV19
size: .
CDR3: CASSMGGRGLQETQYF
DNA: TGTGCCAGTAGTATGGGGGGCAGGGGACTCCAAGAGACCCAGTACTTC

J: TRBJ1-4
D: TRBD1
V: TRBV7-2
size: .
CDR3: CASSAQGGANEKLFF
DNA: TGTGCCAGCAGCGCCCAGGGGGGGGCTAATGAAAAACTGTTTTTT

J: TRBJ2-2
D: .
V: TRBV18
size: .
CDR3: CAGRAGLTGELFF
DNA: TGTGCCGGAAGGGCGGGACTGACCGGGGAGCTGTTTTTT

J: TRBJ1-2
D: .
V: TRBV11-1
size: .
CDR3: CASSSDTSGYGYTF
DNA: TGTGCCAGCAGCTCCGACACTTCAGGCTATGGCTACACCTTC